This T cell receptor (beta chain) emerged from a study of identical twins. This clonotype was seen repeatedly, ten times or more. The antigen remains undetermined. Whole-study findings and limits: Insertions ran lower in abundant cord blood beta clonotypes, though not in memory repertoires.

Unmatched junction bases numbered 4, after V lost 4 bases and J lost 0 bases. The germline gives CDR1 LGHDT, CDR2 YNNKEL (reference sequence). The CDR3 has 16 amino acids. MiXCR, run by TCRdb on the 5' RACE reads, gives a single entry per CDR3 protein. The sample consists of 450,000 to 650,000 distinct CDR3 sequences, around a tenth of them appearing once. These same records also appear under a second study, on yellow fever vaccine responses in identical twins.

The sequenced sample consisted of PBMCs. The source of this sequence is a woman younger than 35 in good health. The chain has TRBV3-1 and TRBJ2-2; 8 bases are a match to TRBD2. The CDR3 bases are TGTGCCAGCAGCCCCCGGGGGGGCGCGAACACCGGGGAGCTGTTTTTT. It codes for CASSPRGGANTGELFF.